The TCR beta chain under discussion was sequenced for a study of blood T cell repertoires in COVID-19. In the study's own analysis: Amplified reference gene primers provided the basis for estimating nucleated cell counts. The data were produced by immunoSEQ multiplex PCR, yet TCRdb's version contains in-frame clones alone and is incomplete. That table gives V, J and clone size, and the DNA gave D and trimming. The sample contains 200,000 to 300,000 clones, approximately 84% of which appear only once. The length of the CDR3 is 19 residues. The specimen was peripheral blood. The chain carries TRBV21-1 and TRBJ2-2; the table assigns TRBD2, which was not confirmed against the DNA. TRBV21-1 is a recognized pseudogene. The origin of this receptor is a man in his forties or fifties with acute or convalescent COVID-19. CDR3 in amino acids: CASSTQDRTRAKNTGELFF. Here the CDR3 DNA reads TGTGCCAGCAGCACACAAGATCGGACTAGGGCCAAAAACACCGGGGAGCTGTTTTTT.